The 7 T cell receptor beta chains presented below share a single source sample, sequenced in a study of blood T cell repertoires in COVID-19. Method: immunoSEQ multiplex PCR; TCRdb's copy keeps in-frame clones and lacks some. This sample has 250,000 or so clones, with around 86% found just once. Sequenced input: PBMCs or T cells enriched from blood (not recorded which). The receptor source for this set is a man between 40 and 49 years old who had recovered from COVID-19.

The CDR3 bases are TGTGCCAGCAGGGACAGGGGCTTCCCCTACTACGAGCAGTACTTC. Translated: CASRDRGFPYYEQYF. The rearrangement joins TRBV6-6 to TRBJ2-7, with TRBD1 matching over 9 bases. Trimming took 6 bases from V and 3 from J; bases not matched to a gene: 9. Germline CDR1 is MNHNY and CDR2 is SVGAGI (reference sequence). This CDR3 region has 15 residues.

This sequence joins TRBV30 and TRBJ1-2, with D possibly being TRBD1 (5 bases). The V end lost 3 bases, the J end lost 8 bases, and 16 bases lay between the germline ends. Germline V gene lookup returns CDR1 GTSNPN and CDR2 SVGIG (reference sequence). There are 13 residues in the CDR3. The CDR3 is CAWSDSREDGYTF. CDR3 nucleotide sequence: TGTGCCTGGAGCGATTCCAGGGAGGACGGCTACACCTTC.

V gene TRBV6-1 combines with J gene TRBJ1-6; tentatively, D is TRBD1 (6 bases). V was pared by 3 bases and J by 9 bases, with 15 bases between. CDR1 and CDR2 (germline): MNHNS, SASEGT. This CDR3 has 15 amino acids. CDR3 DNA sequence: TGTGCCAGCAGTGATCCGACAGGCAGACCTTCACCCCTCCACTTT. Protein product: CASSDPTGRPSPLHF.

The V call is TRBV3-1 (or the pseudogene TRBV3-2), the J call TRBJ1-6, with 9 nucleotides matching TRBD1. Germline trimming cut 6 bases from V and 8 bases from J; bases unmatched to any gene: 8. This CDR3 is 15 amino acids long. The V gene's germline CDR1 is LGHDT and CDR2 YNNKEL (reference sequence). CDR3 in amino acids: CASRLGGQGHSPLHF. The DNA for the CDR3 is TGTGCCAGCAGACTTGGGGGACAGGGACATTCACCCCTCCACTTT.

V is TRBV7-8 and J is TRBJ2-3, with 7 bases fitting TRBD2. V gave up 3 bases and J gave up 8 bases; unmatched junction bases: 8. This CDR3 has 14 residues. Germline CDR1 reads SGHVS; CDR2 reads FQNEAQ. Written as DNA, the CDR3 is TGTGCCAGCAGCTTGACGGCTCCGGGGGGTACGCAGTATTTT. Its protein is CASSLTAPGGTQYF.

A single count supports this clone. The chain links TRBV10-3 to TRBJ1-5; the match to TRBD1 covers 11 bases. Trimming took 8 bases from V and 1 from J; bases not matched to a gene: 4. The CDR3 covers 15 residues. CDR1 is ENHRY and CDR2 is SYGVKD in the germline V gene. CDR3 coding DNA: TGTGCCATCGGAGGACAGGGGGCAAGCAATCAGCCCCAGCATTTT. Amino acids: CAIGGQGASNQPQHF.

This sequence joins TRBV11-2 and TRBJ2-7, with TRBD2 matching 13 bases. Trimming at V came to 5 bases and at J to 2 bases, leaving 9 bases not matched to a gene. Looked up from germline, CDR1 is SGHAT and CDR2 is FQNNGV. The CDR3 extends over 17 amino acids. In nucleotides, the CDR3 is TGTGCCAGCAGCCAAGGACTAGCGGGAGCCAAGACCTACGAGCAGTACTTC. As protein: CASSQGLAGAKTYEQYF.